This passage covers 11 T cell receptor beta chains from one sample sequenced in a study of blood T cell repertoires in COVID-19. Profiling relied on immunoSEQ multiplex PCR, and the TCRdb table lists in-frame clones only, not all of them. The repertoire consists of tens of thousands of clones, with roughly 89% occurring once and the leading ten covering around 4%. Sample: peripheral blood. These receptors all come from an elderly woman with active or convalescent COVID-19.

This sequence joins TRBV6-2 or TRBV6-3 and TRBJ2-7; 7 nucleotides match TRBD2. Germline V gives CDR1 MNHEY, CDR2 SVGEGT. J gave up 5 bases and V 6 bases, and 4 bases lay outside the gene matches. The CDR3 consists of 12 residues. CDR3 sequence reads: CASSPTSDEQYF. Written as DNA, the CDR3 is TGTGCCAGCAGCCCCACTAGCGACGAGCAGTACTTC.

V gene TRBV4-3 combines with J gene TRBJ1-1; D is unclear. Germline loops: CDR1 LGHNA, CDR2 YSLEER. The CDR3 covers 13 residues. V was shortened by 8 bases and J by 1 base, with 11 bases between the two germline ends. CDR3 coding DNA: TGCGCCAGCCGACCGACTCGGAACACTGAAGCTTTCTTT. Its translation is CASRPTRNTEAFF.

This clone was seen a few times. The chain carries TRBV30 and TRBJ1-1; 8 bases are shared with TRBD1. The ends lost 4 bases at V and 4 bases at J; junction bases unmatched: 11. The CDR3 extends over 15 amino acids. From germline, CDR1 is GTSNPN and CDR2 SVGIG (reference sequence). CDR3 DNA: TGTGCCTGGACGAGAAGGACAGGGAGTGGCACTGAAGCTTTCTTT. This encodes CAWTRRTGSGTEAFF. The variable domain in full, with the rest retrieved from reference TRBV30 and TRBJ1-1, is SQTIHQWPATLVQPVGSPLSLECTVEGTSNPNLYWYRQAAGRGLQLLFYSVGIGQISSEVPQNLSASRPQDRQFILSSKKLLLSDSGFYLCAWTRRTGSGTEAFFGQGTRLTVV.

This chain uses TRBV5-6 with TRBJ2-1, with 9 positions matching TRBD1. The CDR3 spans 15 residues. CDR1 and CDR2 from the germline V gene are SGHDT and YYEEEE. V dropped 5 bases and J dropped 1; count of bases not matched to a gene: 4. Written as DNA, the CDR3 is TGTGCCAGCAGGATACAGGGGGCGTCCTACAATGAGCAGTTCTTC. It is translated as CASRIQGASYNEQFF.

The rearrangement uses TRBV11-2 and TRBJ2-3; 8 bases align to TRBD2. The J segment lost 3 bases and the V segment lost 5 bases, leaving 7 bases of the junction unmatched. Germline V gene lookup returns CDR1 SGHAT and CDR2 FQNNGV. The CDR3 contains 15 residues. The DNA of the CDR3 is TGTGCCAGCAGCCAGGGACTAGATTGGACAGATACGCAGTATTTT. This sequence encodes CASSQGLDWTDTQYF.

CDR3 amino acids: CASSKDRGHNSPLHF. CDR3 sequence (DNA): TGTGCCAGCAGCAAGGACAGGGGGCATAATTCACCCCTCCACTTT. V gene TRBV2 combines with J gene TRBJ1-6, with 11 bases matching TRBD1. This CDR3 is built from 15 residues. The V segment lost 6 bases and the J segment 5 bases; nucleotides outside the gene matches: 3. Per germline, CDR1 SNHLY and CDR2 FYNNEI.

The chain recombines TRBV7-2 with TRBJ2-1, with 10 positions matching TRBD2. The CDR3 is 18 residues long. The germline V gene has CDR1 SGHTA and CDR2 FQGNSA. The trim removed 1 base at V and 5 bases at J, leaving 11 bases unmatched. The CDR3, as DNA: TGTGCCAGCAGCTTAGTGGCGGCTAGCGGGAGTGGGAACAATGAGCAGTTCTTC. Its translation is CASSLVAASGSGNNEQFF.

The gene calls are TRBV7-9 and TRBJ2-5; 10 nucleotides agree with TRBD2. V shed 0 bases, J shed 5 bases, and the junction held 0 bases outside the gene matches. The germline gives CDR1 SEHNR, CDR2 FQNEAQ (reference sequence). This CDR3 is built from 14 residues. CDR3: CASSLATSGETQYF. CDR3 nucleotides: TGTGCCAGCAGCTTAGCGACTAGCGGGGAGACCCAGTACTTC.

The chain has TRBV7-9 and TRBJ2-7; 9 nucleotides match TRBD1. Germline-derived CDR1 and CDR2 are SEHNR and FQNEAQ (reference sequence). The CDR3 is 16 amino acids. V lost 3 bases to trimming and J lost 4 bases; unmatched junction nucleotides: 10. CDR3 protein: CASSLGSGTGIYEQYF. As DNA, the CDR3 is TGTGCCAGCAGCTTGGGTTCCGGGACAGGGATTTACGAGCAGTACTTC. The variable domain in full, with the rest retrieved from reference TRBV7-9 and TRBJ2-7, is DTGVSQNPRHKITKRGQNVTFRCDPISEHNRLYWYRQTLGQGPEFLTYFQNEAQLEKSRLLSDRFSAERPKGSFSTLEIQRTEQGDSAMYLCASSLGSGTGIYEQYFGPGTRLTVT.

This chain links TRBV5-1 with TRBJ2-2; 8 bases map to TRBD2. J lost 5 bases, V lost 4 bases, and 4 bases had no gene match. Germline CDR1 and CDR2: SGHRS and YFSETQ. The CDR3 has 14 amino acids. In nucleotides, the CDR3 is TGCGCCAGCAGCATGGGACTAGTAACCGGGGAGCTGTTTTTT. Encoded protein: CASSMGLVTGELFF.

This chain uses TRBV28 with TRBJ1-1; 10 bases line up with TRBD1. This CDR3 has 15 residues. J was trimmed by 5 bases and V by 6 bases; bases with no gene match: 9. Germline V gene data show CDR1 as MDHEN and CDR2 as SYDVKM. As DNA, the CDR3 is TGTGCCAGCAGCTACAGACAGGGGGCAAGGACTGAAGCTTTCTTT. As protein: CASSYRQGARTEAFF.